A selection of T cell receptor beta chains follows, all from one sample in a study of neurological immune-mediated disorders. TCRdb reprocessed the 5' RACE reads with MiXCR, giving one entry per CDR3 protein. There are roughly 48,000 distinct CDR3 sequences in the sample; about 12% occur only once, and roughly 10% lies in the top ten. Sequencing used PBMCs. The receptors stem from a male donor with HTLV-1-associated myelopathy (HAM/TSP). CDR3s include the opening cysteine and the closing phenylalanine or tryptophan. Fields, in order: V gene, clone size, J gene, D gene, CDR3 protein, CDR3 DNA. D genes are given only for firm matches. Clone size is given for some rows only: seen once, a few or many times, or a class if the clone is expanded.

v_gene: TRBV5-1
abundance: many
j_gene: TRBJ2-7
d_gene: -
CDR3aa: CASSPGTYEQYF
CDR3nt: TGCGCCAGCAGCCCCGGGACCTACGAGCAGTACTTC

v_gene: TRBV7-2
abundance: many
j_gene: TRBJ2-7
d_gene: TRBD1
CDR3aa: CASSPSGQESYEQYF
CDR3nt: TGTGCCAGCAGCCCCTCGGGACAGGAAAGTTACGAGCAGTACTTC

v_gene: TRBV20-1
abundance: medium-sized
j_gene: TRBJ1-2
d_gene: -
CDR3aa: CSARKGSGVYGYTF
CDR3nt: TGCAGTGCTAGAAAGGGTTCTGGGGTCTATGGCTACACCTTC

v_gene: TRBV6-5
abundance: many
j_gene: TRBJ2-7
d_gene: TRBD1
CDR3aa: CASNPGQASVQYF
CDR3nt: TGTGCCAGCAATCCGGGACAGGCGTCAGTGCAGTACTTC

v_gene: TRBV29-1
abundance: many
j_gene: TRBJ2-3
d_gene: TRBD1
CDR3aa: CSVGTGGSDTQYF
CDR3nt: TGCAGCGTTGGGACAGGGGGTTCAGATACGCAGTATTTT

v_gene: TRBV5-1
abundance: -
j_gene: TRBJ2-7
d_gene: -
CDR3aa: CASSPRQGGGYEQYF
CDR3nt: TGCGCCAGCAGCCCCAGACAGGGAGGAGGCTACGAGCAGTACTTC

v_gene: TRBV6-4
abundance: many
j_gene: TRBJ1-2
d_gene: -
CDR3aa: CASSDSSLAWYGYTF
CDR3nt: TGTGCCAGCAGTGACTCGTCCTTGGCATGGTATGGCTACACCTTC

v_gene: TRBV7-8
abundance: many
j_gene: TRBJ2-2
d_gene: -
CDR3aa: CASSLDLGASGELFF
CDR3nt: TGTGCCAGCAGCTTAGATCTGGGGGCGAGCGGGGAGCTGTTTTTT

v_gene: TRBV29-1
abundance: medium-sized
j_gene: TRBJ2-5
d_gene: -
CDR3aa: CSVEDKGETQYF
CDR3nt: TGCAGCGTTGAAGATAAAGGAGAGACCCAGTACTTC

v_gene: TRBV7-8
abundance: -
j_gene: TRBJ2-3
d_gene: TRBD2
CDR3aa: CASTLEGGGADTQYF
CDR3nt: TGTGCCAGCACTCTAGAGGGCGGGGGGGCAGATACGCAGTATTTT

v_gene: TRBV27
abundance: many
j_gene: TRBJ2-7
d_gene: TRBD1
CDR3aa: CASGIRQGTYEQYF
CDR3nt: TGTGCCAGCGGTATTAGACAGGGTACCTACGAGCAGTACTTC

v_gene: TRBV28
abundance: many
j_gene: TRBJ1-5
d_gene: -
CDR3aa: CASSWGVSNQPQHF
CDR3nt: TGTGCCAGCAGTTGGGGGGTTAGCAATCAGCCCCAGCATTTT

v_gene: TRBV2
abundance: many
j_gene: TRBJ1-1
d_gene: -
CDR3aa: CASSELEGPTEAFF
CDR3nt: TGTGCCAGCAGTGAACTTGAAGGGCCCACTGAAGCTTTCTTT

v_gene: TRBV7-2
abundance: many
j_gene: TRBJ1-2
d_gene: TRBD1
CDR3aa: CASSAYRGRSYGYTF
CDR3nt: TGTGCCAGCAGCGCTTACAGGGGGCGCAGCTATGGCTACACCTTC

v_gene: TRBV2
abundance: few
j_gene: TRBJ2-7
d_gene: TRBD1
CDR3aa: CASRRGQGSHEQYF
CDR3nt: TGTGCCAGCAGAAGAGGACAGGGGTCCCACGAGCAGTACTTC

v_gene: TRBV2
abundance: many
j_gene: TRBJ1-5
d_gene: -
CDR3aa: CASRITAGTNNQPQHF
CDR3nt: TGTGCCAGCAGGATAACAGCCGGGACAAACAATCAGCCCCAGCATTTT

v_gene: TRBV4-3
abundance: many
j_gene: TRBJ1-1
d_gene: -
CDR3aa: CASSSMTGTKNTEAFF
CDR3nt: TGCGCCAGCAGTTCCATGACCGGGACCAAGAACACTGAAGCTTTCTTT

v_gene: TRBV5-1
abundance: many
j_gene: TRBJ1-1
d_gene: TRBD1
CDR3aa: CASSSDRGNTEAFF
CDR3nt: TGCGCCAGCAGCAGCGACAGGGGGAACACTGAAGCTTTCTTT

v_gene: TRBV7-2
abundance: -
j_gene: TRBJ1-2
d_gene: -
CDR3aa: CASSLAPGNYGYTF
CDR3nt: TGTGCCAGCAGCTTAGCGCCGGGGAACTATGGCTACACCTTC

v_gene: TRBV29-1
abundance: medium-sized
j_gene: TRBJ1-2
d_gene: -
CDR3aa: CSVERMGGYTF
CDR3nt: TGCAGCGTTGAGCGTATGGGTGGCTACACCTTC

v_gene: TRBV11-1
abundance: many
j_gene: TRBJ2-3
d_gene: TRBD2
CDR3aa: CASSRRDSRGARTDTQYF
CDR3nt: TGTGCCAGCAGCCGACGGGACTCGCGGGGGGCTCGCACAGATACGCAGTATTTT

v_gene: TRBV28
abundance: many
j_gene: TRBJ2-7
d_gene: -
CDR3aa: CASHDESYEQYF
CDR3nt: TGTGCCAGCCACGATGAATCCTACGAGCAGTACTTC

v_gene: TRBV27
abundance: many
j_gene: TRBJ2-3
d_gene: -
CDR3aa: CASSPRGDTDTQYF
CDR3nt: TGTGCCAGCAGTCCCCGAGGGGACACAGATACGCAGTATTTT

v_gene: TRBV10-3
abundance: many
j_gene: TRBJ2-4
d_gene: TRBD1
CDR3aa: CAISGDSLAKNIQYF
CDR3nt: TGTGCCATCAGTGGGGACAGTCTAGCCAAAAACATTCAGTACTTC

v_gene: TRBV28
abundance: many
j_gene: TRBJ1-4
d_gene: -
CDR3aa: CASSRSRTRVF
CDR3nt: TGTGCCAGCAGTCGAAGTCGGACGCGCGTATTT

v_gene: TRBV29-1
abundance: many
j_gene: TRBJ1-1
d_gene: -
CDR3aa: CSVDGETEAFF
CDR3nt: TGCAGCGTTGACGGAGAGACTGAAGCTTTCTTT

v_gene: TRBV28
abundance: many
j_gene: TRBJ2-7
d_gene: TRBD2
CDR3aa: CASSLYPSGGQKNEQYF
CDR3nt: TGTGCCAGCAGCCTTTACCCTAGCGGGGGGCAAAAGAACGAGCAGTACTTC

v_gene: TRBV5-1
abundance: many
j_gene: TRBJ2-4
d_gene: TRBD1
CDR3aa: CASSPLLGTGVNIQYF
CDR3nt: TGCGCCAGCAGCCCGCTCCTAGGGACAGGGGTTAACATTCAGTACTTC

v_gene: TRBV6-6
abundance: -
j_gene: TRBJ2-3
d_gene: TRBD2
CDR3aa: CASSSHSGGSADTQYF
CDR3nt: TGTGCCAGCAGTTCACATAGCGGGGGGTCTGCAGATACGCAGTATTTT

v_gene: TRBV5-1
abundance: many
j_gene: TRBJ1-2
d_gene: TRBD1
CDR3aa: CASSVGTDHYGYTF
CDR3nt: TGCGCCAGCAGCGTCGGGACAGACCACTATGGCTACACCTTC

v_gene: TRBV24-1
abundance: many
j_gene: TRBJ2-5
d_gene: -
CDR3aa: CATSDPLPQETQYF
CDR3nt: TGTGCCACCAGTGATCCACTCCCCCAAGAGACCCAGTACTTC

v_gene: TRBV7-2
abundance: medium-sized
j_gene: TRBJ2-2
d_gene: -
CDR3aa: CASLMANTGELFF
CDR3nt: TGTGCCAGTTTAATGGCGAACACCGGGGAGCTGTTTTTT

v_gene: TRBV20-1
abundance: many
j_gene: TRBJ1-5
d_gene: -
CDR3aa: CSARTAGVQPQHF
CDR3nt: TGCAGTGCTAGAACCGCAGGGGTCCAGCCCCAGCATTTT

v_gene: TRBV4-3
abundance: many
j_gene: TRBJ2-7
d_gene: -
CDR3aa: CASSPSPDLYEQYF
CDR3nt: TGCGCCAGCAGCCCTAGTCCCGACCTCTACGAGCAGTACTTC

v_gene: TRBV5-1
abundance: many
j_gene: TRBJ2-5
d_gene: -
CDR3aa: CASSPSPQETQYF
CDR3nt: TGCGCCAGCAGCCCATCCCCTCAAGAGACCCAGTACTTC

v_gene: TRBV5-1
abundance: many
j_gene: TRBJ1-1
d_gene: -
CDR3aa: CASSFIGSDTEAFF
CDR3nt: TGCGCCAGCAGCTTCATAGGTTCGGACACTGAAGCTTTCTTT

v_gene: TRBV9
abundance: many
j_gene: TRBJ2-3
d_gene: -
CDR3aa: CASKIGSTDTQYF
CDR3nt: TGTGCCAGCAAGATAGGAAGCACAGATACGCAGTATTTT

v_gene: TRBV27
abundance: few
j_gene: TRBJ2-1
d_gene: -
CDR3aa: CASSSLQEYNNEQFF
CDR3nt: TGTGCCAGCAGTTCCCTCCAAGAATACAACAATGAGCAGTTCTTC

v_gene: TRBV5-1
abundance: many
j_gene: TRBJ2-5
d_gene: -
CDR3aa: CASSPGQTNQETQYF
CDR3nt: TGCGCCAGCAGCCCAGGACAGACAAACCAAGAGACCCAGTACTTC

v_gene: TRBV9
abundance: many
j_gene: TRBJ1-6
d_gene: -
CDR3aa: CASSVYGSANSPLHF
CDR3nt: TGTGCCAGCAGCGTATACGGATCGGCTAATTCACCCCTCCACTTT

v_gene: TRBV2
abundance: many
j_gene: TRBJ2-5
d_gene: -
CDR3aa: CASSWRGGLQETQYF
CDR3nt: TGTGCCAGCAGTTGGAGGGGGGGCCTCCAAGAGACCCAGTACTTC

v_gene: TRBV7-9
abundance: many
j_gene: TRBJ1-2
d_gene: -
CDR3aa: CASSPRSGYTF
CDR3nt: TGTGCCAGCAGCCCCCGGAGTGGCTACACCTTC

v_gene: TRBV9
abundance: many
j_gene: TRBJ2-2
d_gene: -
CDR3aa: CASSVQGGHTGELFF
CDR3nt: TGTGCCAGCAGCGTACAGGGGGGCCACACCGGGGAGCTGTTTTTT

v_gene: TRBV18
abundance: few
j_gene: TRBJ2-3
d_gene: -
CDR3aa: CASSPGLSTDTQYF
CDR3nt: TGTGCCAGCTCGCCGGGGTTAAGCACAGATACGCAGTATTTT

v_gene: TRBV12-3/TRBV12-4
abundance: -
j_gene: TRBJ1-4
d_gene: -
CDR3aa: CASSFQGRNEKLFF
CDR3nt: TGTGCCAGCAGTTTTCAGGGTCGGAATGAAAAACTGTTTTTT

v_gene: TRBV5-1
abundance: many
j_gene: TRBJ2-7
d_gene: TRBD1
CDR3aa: CASSLTGAEQYF
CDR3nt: TGCGCCAGCAGCTTAACAGGGGCCGAGCAGTACTTC

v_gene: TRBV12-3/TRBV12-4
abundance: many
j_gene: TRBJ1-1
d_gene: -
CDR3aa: CASTGVRNTEAFF
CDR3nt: TGTGCCAGCACCGGAGTGCGTAACACTGAAGCTTTCTTT

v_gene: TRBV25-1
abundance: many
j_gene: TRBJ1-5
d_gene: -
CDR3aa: CASSGSGSNQPQHF
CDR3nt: TGTGCCAGCAGTGGCTCGGGGAGCAATCAGCCCCAGCATTTT

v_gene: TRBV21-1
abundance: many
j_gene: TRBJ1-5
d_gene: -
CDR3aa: CASSKDGTGGYSNQPQHF
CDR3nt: TGTGCCAGCAGCAAAGACGGGACAGGGGGATATAGCAATCAGCCCCAGCATTTT

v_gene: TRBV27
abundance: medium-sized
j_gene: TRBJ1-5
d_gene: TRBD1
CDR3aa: CASSPPRGLGQPQHF
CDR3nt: TGTGCCAGCAGCCCGCCAAGGGGGCTGGGGCAGCCCCAGCATTTT

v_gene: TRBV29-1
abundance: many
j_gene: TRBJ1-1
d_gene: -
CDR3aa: CSATRQRGNTEAFF
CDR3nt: TGCAGCGCCACCCGACAGAGGGGGAACACTGAAGCTTTCTTT

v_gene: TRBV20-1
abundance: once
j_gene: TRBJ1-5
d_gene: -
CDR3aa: CSAMSPSIYSNQPQHF
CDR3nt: TGCAGTGCTATGTCACCCAGTATCTATAGCAATCAGCCCCAGCATTTT

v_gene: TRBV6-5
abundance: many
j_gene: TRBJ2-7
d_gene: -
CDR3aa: CASSYVRGEQYF
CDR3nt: TGTGCCAGCAGTTACGTACGGGGCGAGCAGTACTTC

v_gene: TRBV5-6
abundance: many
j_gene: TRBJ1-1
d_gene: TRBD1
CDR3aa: CASSLVGGYDTEAFF
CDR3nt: TGTGCCAGCAGCTTGGTAGGGGGCTACGACACTGAAGCTTTCTTT

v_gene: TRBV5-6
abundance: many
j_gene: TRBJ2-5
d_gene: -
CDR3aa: CASSLPGALQETQYF
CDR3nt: TGTGCCAGCAGCTTGCCGGGGGCCTTGCAAGAGACCCAGTACTTC

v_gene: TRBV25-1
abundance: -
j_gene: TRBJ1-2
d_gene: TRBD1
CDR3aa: CASTRQGADYGYTF
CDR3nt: TGTGCCAGCACCCGACAGGGGGCGGACTATGGCTACACCTTC

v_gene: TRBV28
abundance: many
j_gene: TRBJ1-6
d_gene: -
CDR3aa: CASSFLGTPNNSPLHF
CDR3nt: TGTGCCAGCAGTTTTTTGGGGACACCAAATAATTCACCCCTCCACTTT

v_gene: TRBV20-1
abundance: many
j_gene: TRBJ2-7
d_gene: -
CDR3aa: CSARDPSGVAGEQYF
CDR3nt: TGCAGTGCTAGAGACCCTTCTGGGGTTGCCGGCGAGCAGTACTTC